This TCR beta chain emerged from a study of blood T cell repertoires in COVID-19. Study-level background: Spain, Italy and the United States supplied samples that represented acute and convalescent COVID-19. PBMCs, B-cell-depleted T cells, or T cells were the source of the cDNA or gDNA that made up the material.

Original processing methods: Counts of nucleated cells, estimated from reference gene primer amplification, were obtained. Assay used: immunoSEQ multiplex PCR; TCRdb lists only in-frame clones, some missing. From that table come the V and J calls and clone size; the DNA was used to work out D and trimming. The sample shows about 150,000 clones, approximately 85% of them seen only once. V was pared by 5 bases and J by 6 bases, with 12 bases of the junction left unmatched. Germline assignment: CDR1 SGHRS and CDR2 YFSETQ. The length of the CDR3 is 17 residues. Patients at the Seattle site were enrolled during active infection and followed longitudinally.

This sequence joins TRBV5-1 and TRBJ1-4, with TRBD1 matching over 11 bases. The sequence was obtained from a woman aged 60-75 years with COVID-19, enrolled during active disease. Sequenced input: peripheral blood. The CDR3 region is CASSPGTGGFQDEKLFF. The CDR3 nucleotides are TGCGCCAGCAGTCCGGGGACAGGGGGTTTCCAGGATGAAAAACTGTTTTTT.